The present entry profiles one T cell receptor beta chain with its context. Its specificity is unknown. The sample belongs to a study of cytomegalovirus exposure and HLA in healthy donors. It was with 60 Vbeta and 13 Jbeta primers that the PCR ran. The method was immunoSEQ multiplex PCR; TCRdb's version includes in-frame clones alone and lacks a portion of them. The profile shows more than 150,000 clones, roughly nine tenths of them singletons. Study outcomes and limitations: HLA restriction was apparent for most CMV-associated TCR beta chains in a later analysis.

The CDR3 totals 13 residues. The germline CDR1 and CDR2 sequences are MNHEY and SVGAGI. Trimming stripped 2 bases from V and 4 bases from J, with 8 bases between. Sequences were obtained from PBMCs. This clonotype was obtained from a girl younger than two in good health and CMV-seronegative. The chain recombines TRBV6-5 with TRBJ2-5, with D tentatively TRBD2 (6 bases). CDR3 DNA sequence: TGTGCCAGCAGTTACGGAGGGTTAGAGACCCAGTACTTC. Its translation: CASSYGGLETQYF.